The 26 T cell receptor beta chains in this list originate from one sample, sequenced in a study of blood T cell repertoires in COVID-19. The method was immunoSEQ multiplex PCR; TCRdb's version includes in-frame clones alone and lacks a portion of them. Found here are around 170,000 clones, roughly 87% of them singletons; the top ten hold under 10%. The sample taken for sequencing was peripheral blood. The receptor source for this set is a woman in her 70s with COVID-19, enrolled during active disease.

The chain has TRBV19 and TRBJ2-3; 10 nucleotides agree with TRBD2. Germline V gene lookup returns CDR1 LNHDA and CDR2 SQIVND (reference sequence). Trimming took 6 bases from V and 0 from J; bases not matched to a gene: 3. The CDR3 totals 15 residues. CDR3 residues: CASSLTSGSTDTQYF. The CDR3, as DNA: TGTGCCAGTAGCCTGACTAGCGGGAGCACAGATACGCAGTATTTT.

The genes are TRBV3-1 (or the pseudogene TRBV3-2) and TRBJ2-6; D is unresolved. The CDR3 is 15 residues long. Germline V gives CDR1 LGHDT, CDR2 YNNKEL (reference sequence). V was pared by 6 bases and J by 4 bases, with 13 bases between. CDR3 region: CASSLTFAGANVLTF. The CDR3 DNA is TGTGCCAGCAGTCTTACGTTCGCGGGGGCCAACGTCCTGACTTTC.

The rearrangement joins TRBV11-3 to TRBJ2-1; 7 positions agree with TRBD2. The V segment lost 3 bases and the J segment 7 bases; nucleotides outside the gene matches: 6. Per the germline V gene, CDR1 is SGHNT and CDR2 is YENEEA. The CDR3 sequence is 14 residues long. CDR3 DNA: TGTGCCAGCAGCTTGGGCGGGAGTGAGAATGAGCAGTTCTTC. It specifies CASSLGGSENEQFF.

The chain has TRBV7-2 and TRBJ2-3; D is uncertain. This CDR3 is built from 14 residues. Germline values: CDR1 SGHTA, CDR2 FQGNSA. Trimming removed 3 bases at V and 2 bases at J, with 9 bases between. The CDR3 nucleotides read TGTGCCAGCAGCTTTGGCTTATACACAGATACGCAGTATTTT. The encoded protein is CASSFGLYTDTQYF.

This clone was recorded only once. The chain employs TRBV28 and TRBJ1-1; no clear D. From germline, CDR1 is MDHEN and CDR2 SYDVKM. V lost 5 bases to trimming and J lost 7 bases, with 14 bases between them. The CDR3 spans 13 residues. CDR3 region: CASSGGRRYEAFF. CDR3 sequence (DNA): TGTGCCAGCAGTGGTGGCAGAAGATATGAAGCTTTCTTT. The full variable domain, with the rest looked up from reference TRBV28 and TRBJ1-1, is DVKVTQSSRYLVKRTGEKVFLECVQDMDHENMFWYRQDPGLGLRLIYFSYDVKMKEKGDIPEGYSVSREKKERFSLILESASTNQTSMYLCASSGGRRYEAFFGQGTRLTVV.

V and J are TRBV28 and TRBJ2-7; 7 bases are a match to TRBD1. The germline gives CDR1 MDHEN, CDR2 SYDVKM. The CDR3 is made up of 14 amino acids. The trim removed 8 bases at V and 1 base at J, leaving 8 bases unmatched. The CDR3 nucleotides read TGTGCCAGCGCCTCCGGGACAGCTTCCTACGAGCAGTACTTC. Translation gives CASASGTASYEQYF. The variable domain in full, completed from reference TRBV28 and TRBJ2-7, reads DVKVTQSSRYLVKRTGEKVFLECVQDMDHENMFWYRQDPGLGLRLIYFSYDVKMKEKGDIPEGYSVSREKKERFSLILESASTNQTSMYLCASASGTASYEQYFGPGTRLTVT.

The V gene is TRBV19, the J gene TRBJ1-2; D unresolved. The germline V and J ends were trimmed by 3 bases and 4 bases, with 12 bases remaining between them. CDR1 and CDR2 from the germline V gene are LNHDA and SQIVND (reference sequence). The CDR3 loop spans 14 amino acids. The CDR3 DNA follows: TGTGCCAGTAGTATGCAGTTAATGGTCTATGGCTACACCTTC. It encodes CASSMQLMVYGYTF. The full variable domain, in which reference TRBV19 and TRBJ1-2 provide the parts outside the CDR3, is DGGITQSPKYLFRKEGQNVTLSCEQNLNHDAMYWYRQDPGQGLRLIYYSQIVNDFQKGDIAEGYSVSREKKESFPLTVTSAQKNPTAFYLCASSMQLMVYGYTFGSGTRLTVV.

The genes are TRBV5-1 and TRBJ2-2; perhaps TRBD2 as D (6 bases). CDR1 is SGHRS, CDR2 YFSETQ, per germline. V shed 3 bases and J shed 4 bases, with 16 bases lying between them. CDR3 size: 16 residues. The CDR3 DNA follows: TGCGCCAGCAGCTCGATCGCGGGGCTCGGCACCGGGGAGCTGTTTTTT. This translates into CASSSIAGLGTGELFF.

This clone came up a few times. This sequence joins TRBV27 and TRBJ1-2; tentatively, D is TRBD1 (6 bases). Per germline, CDR1 MNHEY and CDR2 SMNVEV (reference sequence). Between the trimmed V and J ends, which lost 3 bases and 4 bases, there was a span of 18 bases. The CDR3 is made up of 16 amino acids. The CDR3: CASSFSFRGRGYGYTF. The CDR3 bases are TGTGCCAGCAGTTTCTCCTTCCGGGGCAGGGGCTATGGCTACACCTTC.

The sample holds one count of this clone. V usage is TRBV7-7 and J usage is TRBJ2-5, with 7 bases matching TRBD1. There are 15 residues in the CDR3. With V trimmed by 1 base and J by 1 base, 3 bases remained unmatched. Germline CDR1 is SSHAT and CDR2 is FNYEAQ (reference sequence). DNA of the CDR3: TGTGCCAGCAGCTTAGACTGGGACAGCCAAGAGACCCAGTACTTC. Translating it yields CASSLDWDSQETQYF.

The table lists this clone with many counts. The chain uses TRBV6-1 and TRBJ1-3; D unresolved. The length of the CDR3 is 15 residues. Trimming stripped 3 bases from V and 2 bases from J, with 11 bases between. The germline V gene encodes CDR1 MNHNS and CDR2 SASEGT. The CDR3: CASSESEGTGNTIYF. CDR3 bases: TGTGCCAGCAGTGAGTCTGAGGGAACTGGAAACACCATATATTTT.

This clone was counted a few times. This CDR3 reads CASSPTGMDTEAFF. CDR3 nucleotides: TGTGCCAGCAGCCCCACAGGGATGGACACTGAAGCTTTCTTT. The V gene is TRBV7-3, the J gene TRBJ1-1; D may be TRBD1 (6 bases). The CDR3 extends over 14 amino acids. Looked up from germline, CDR1 is SGHTA and CDR2 is FQGTGA. V lost 5 bases and J lost 3, with 13 bases in between. Full variable domain (remainder filled in from reference TRBV7-3 and TRBJ1-1): GAGVSQTPSNKVTEKGKYVELRCDPISGHTALYWYRQSLGQGPEFLIYFQGTGAADDSGLPNDRFFAVRPEGSVSTLKIQRTERGDSAVYLCASSPTGMDTEAFFGQGTRLTVV.

The chain carries TRBV5-1 and TRBJ2-5, with TRBD2 as a possible D gene (6 bases). Germline values: CDR1 SGHRS, CDR2 YFSETQ. The germline V and J ends were trimmed by 4 bases and 5 bases, with 12 bases remaining between them. CDR3 length: 13 amino acids. The CDR3 loop reads CASSLAFGETQYF. The CDR3 nucleotides are TGCGCCAGCAGCCTAGCGTTCGGTGAGACCCAGTACTTC. Using reference TRBV5-1 and TRBJ2-5 for the parts outside the CDR3, the full variable domain is KAGVTQTPRYLIKTRGQQVTLSCSPISGHRSVSWYQQTPGQGLQFLFEYFSETQRNKGNFPGRFSGRQFSNSRSEMNVSTLELGDSALYLCASSLAFGETQYFGPGTRLLVL.

The V and J genes are TRBV2 and TRBJ2-2; TRBD2 matches 11 bases. The CDR3 extends over 17 amino acids. The germline CDR1 and CDR2 sequences are SNHLY and FYNNEI. J was trimmed by 2 bases and V by 1 base; bases with no gene match: 3. CDR3 sequence (DNA): TGTGCCAGCAGTGAAGGGACTAGCGGGTTCAACACCGGGGAGCTGTTTTTT. This gives the protein CASSEGTSGFNTGELFF.

The gene calls are TRBV4-1 and TRBJ2-5, with D perhaps TRBD2 (5 bases). The CDR3 loop spans 15 amino acids. Germline V gene data show CDR1 as MGHRA and CDR2 as YSYEKL. V lost 2 bases and J 1 base, leaving 11 bases between the germline ends. The CDR3 loop reads CASSQLSGVQETQYF. CDR3 nucleotides: TGCGCCAGCAGCCAACTAAGCGGAGTCCAAGAGACCCAGTACTTC.

This clone was recorded once. The chain couples TRBV7-2 to TRBJ2-3, with 12 bases that match TRBD2. CDR3 length: 17 residues. Germline CDR1 SGHTA, CDR2 FQGNSA. J was trimmed by 6 bases and V by 1 base; bases with no gene match: 8. The CDR3 reads CASSLGWLAGGLDTQYF. Here the CDR3 DNA reads TGTGCCAGCAGCTTAGGGTGGCTAGCGGGAGGGTTGGATACGCAGTATTTT.

The chain has TRBV28 and TRBJ2-7, with TRBD1 identical over 10 bases. Germline assignment: CDR1 MDHEN and CDR2 SYDVKM. With 1 base clipped from V and 6 bases from J, the junction kept 9 bases outside the gene matches. CDR3 length: 16 amino acids. The CDR3 is CASSLSPGQGSGEQYF. In DNA form, the CDR3 reads TGTGCCAGCAGTTTATCACCGGGACAGGGGTCAGGCGAGCAGTACTTC. Combining the CDR3 with reference TRBV28 and TRBJ2-7 gives the whole variable domain DVKVTQSSRYLVKRTGEKVFLECVQDMDHENMFWYRQDPGLGLRLIYFSYDVKMKEKGDIPEGYSVSREKKERFSLILESASTNQTSMYLCASSLSPGQGSGEQYFGPGTRLTVT.

The CDR3 region is CASSRTSGARDNEQFF. For the CDR3, the DNA is TGCGCCAGCAGCCGAACTAGCGGGGCCAGGGACAATGAGCAGTTCTTC. The chain links TRBV4-3 to TRBJ2-1; 10 bases agree with TRBD2. CDR3 size: 16 residues. Looked up from germline, CDR1 is LGHNA and CDR2 is YSLEER. Trimming at V came to 4 bases and at J to 5 bases, leaving 8 bases not matched to a gene.

This clone was picked up one time. The gene calls are TRBV28 and TRBJ1-5; TRBD1 aligns across 7 bases. Per the germline V gene, CDR1 is MDHEN and CDR2 is SYDVKM. This CDR3 is built from 16 residues. Germline trimming cut 5 bases from V and 4 bases from J; bases unmatched to any gene: 11. CDR3 DNA: TGTGCCAGCAGTCGGTCCCCGGGACAGATAAATCAGCCCCAGCATTTT. It translates to CASSRSPGQINQPQHF.

This clone was recorded many times. The chain carries TRBV7-9 and TRBJ2-7; 10 bases match TRBD2. After removal of 1 base from V and 6 bases from J, the junction contained 3 bases not matched to a gene. CDR3 size: 14 residues. CDR1 and CDR2 (germline): SEHNR, FQNEAQ (reference sequence). CDR3 residues: CASSLERLAGEQYF. The CDR3 bases are TGTGCCAGCAGCTTAGAAAGACTAGCGGGCGAGCAGTACTTC.

V usage is TRBV7-2 and J usage is TRBJ2-2; the match to TRBD2 covers 10 bases. The V segment lost 0 bases and the J segment 0 bases; nucleotides outside the gene matches: 10. Germline V gene data show CDR1 as SGHTA and CDR2 as FQGNSA. This CDR3 has 20 residues. For the CDR3, the DNA is TGTGCCAGCAGCTTAGCGGGGCTAGCGGGAGTGGGGCCGAACACCGGGGAGCTGTTTTTT. Its translation is CASSLAGLAGVGPNTGELFF.

This chain joins TRBV20-1 and TRBJ2-4; D remains ambiguous. The germline V and J ends were trimmed by 7 bases and 6 bases, with 10 bases remaining between them. CDR1 and CDR2 from the germline V gene are DFQATT and SNEGSKA (reference sequence). The length of the CDR3 is 11 residues. The DNA for the CDR3 is TGCAGTGGTCAGACTGGAAACATTCAGTACTTC. Its translation: CSGQTGNIQYF.

This rearrangement joins TRBV25-1 to TRBJ1-2, with D tentatively TRBD1 (5 bases). CDR1 and CDR2 from the germline V gene are MGHDK and SYGVNS. V was pared by 6 bases and J by 3 bases, with 17 bases between. This CDR3 contains 15 residues. CDR3 sequence (DNA): TGTGCCAGCAGCCCGGGGGGAGGGTTTCACTATGGCTACACCTTC. This codes for CASSPGGGFHYGYTF.

V usage is TRBV25-1 and J usage is TRBJ1-2; a weak D match, TRBD1 (5 bases). Germline-derived CDR1 and CDR2 are MGHDK and SYGVNS. The V end was cut by 2 bases, the J end by 3 bases, with 10 bases between. The CDR3 is 14 amino acids. This CDR3 reads CASSEAGYHYGYTF. The CDR3, as DNA: TGTGCCAGCAGTGAAGCAGGGTATCACTATGGCTACACCTTC.

V gene TRBV5-1 combines with J gene TRBJ1-2, with 7 bases identical to TRBD1. Germline values: CDR1 SGHRS, CDR2 YFSETQ. V dropped 4 bases and J dropped 4; count of bases not matched to a gene: 10. The length of the CDR3 is 15 residues. The CDR3 nucleotides are TGCGCCAGCAGCCCCTTCGAGGGGGCGAGCTATGGCTACACCTTC. It specifies CASSPFEGASYGYTF.

V is TRBV28 and J is TRBJ1-2; perhaps TRBD1 as D (5 bases). V was shortened by 7 bases and J by 5 bases, with 23 bases between the two germline ends. CDR1 and CDR2 (germline): MDHEN, SYDVKM. The CDR3 has 16 residues. CDR3 nucleotides: TGTGCCAGCACAGCCATAACAAGGGGCATATCGTATGGCTACACCTTC. Its translation is CASTAITRGISYGYTF.